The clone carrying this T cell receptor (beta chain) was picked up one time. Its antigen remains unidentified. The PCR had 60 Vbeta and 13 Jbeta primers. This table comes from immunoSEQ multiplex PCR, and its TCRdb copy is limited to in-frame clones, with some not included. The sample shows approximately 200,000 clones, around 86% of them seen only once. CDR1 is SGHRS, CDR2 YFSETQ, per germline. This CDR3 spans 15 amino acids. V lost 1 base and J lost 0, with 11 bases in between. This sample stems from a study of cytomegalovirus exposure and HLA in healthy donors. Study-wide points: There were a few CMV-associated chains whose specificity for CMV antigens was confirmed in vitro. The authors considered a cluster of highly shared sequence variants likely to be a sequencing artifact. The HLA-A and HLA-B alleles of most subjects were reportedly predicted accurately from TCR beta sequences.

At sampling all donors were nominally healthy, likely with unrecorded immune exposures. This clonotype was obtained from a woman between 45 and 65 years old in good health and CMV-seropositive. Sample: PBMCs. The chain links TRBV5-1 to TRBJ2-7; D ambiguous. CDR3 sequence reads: CASSLSSSSSYEQYF. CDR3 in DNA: TGCGCCAGCAGCTTGAGTAGCTCCAGCTCCTACGAGCAGTACTTC. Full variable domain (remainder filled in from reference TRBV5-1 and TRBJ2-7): KAGVTQTPRYLIKTRGQQVTLSCSPISGHRSVSWYQQTPGQGLQFLFEYFSETQRNKGNFPGRFSGRQFSNSRSEMNVSTLELGDSALYLCASSLSSSSSYEQYFGPGTRLTVT.